This TCR beta chain was observed in a study of T cell repertoires in cytomegalovirus infection. TCRdb reprocessed the reads via MiXCR and lists one record per CDR3 protein. This sample yields about 130,000 distinct CDR3 sequences, of which roughly a quarter are seen a single time; approximately 35% belongs to the top ten. Worth noting for this clonotype: Its antigen is unknown.

Trimming cost V 4 bases and J 4 bases, with 14 bases left between them. CDR1 is SGHRS, CDR2 YFSETQ, per germline. The CDR3 consists of 14 residues. V gene TRBV5-1 combines with J gene TRBJ2-5; a weak D match, TRBD2 (5 bases). The source material was PBMCs, sequenced either directly or after in vitro stimulation (not recorded which). The origin of this receptor is a human donor in good health (CMV status not recorded). Some clones in this sample may be carry-over from other donors' samples. The CDR3 reads CASSRRSGLETQYF. CDR3 DNA sequence: TGCGCCAGCAGCAGGAGGTCCGGGCTAGAGACCCAGTACTTC.